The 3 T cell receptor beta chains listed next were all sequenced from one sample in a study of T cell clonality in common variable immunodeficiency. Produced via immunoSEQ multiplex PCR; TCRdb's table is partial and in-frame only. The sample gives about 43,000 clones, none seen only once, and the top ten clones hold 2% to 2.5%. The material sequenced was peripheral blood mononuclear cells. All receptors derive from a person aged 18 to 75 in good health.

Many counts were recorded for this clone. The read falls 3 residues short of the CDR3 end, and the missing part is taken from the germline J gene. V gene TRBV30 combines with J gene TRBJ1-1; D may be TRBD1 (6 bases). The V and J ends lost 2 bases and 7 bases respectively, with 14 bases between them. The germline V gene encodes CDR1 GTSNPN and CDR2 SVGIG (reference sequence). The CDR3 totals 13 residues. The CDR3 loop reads CAWSHGTKVEAFF. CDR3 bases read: TGTGCCTGGAGTCACGGGACAAAGGTTGAA.

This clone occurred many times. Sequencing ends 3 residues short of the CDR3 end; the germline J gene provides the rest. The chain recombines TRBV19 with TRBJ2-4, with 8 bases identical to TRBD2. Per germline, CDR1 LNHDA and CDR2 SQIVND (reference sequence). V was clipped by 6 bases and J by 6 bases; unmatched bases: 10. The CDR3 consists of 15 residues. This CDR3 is CASSTPGGALNIQYF. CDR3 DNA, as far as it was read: TGTGCCAGTAGCACCCCCGGGGGGGCCTTAAACATT.

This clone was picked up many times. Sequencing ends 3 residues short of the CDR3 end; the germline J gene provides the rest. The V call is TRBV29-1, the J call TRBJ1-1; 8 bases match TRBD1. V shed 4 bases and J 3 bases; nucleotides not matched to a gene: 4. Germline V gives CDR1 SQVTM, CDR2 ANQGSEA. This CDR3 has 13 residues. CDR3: CSVGQGWDTEAFF. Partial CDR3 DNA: TGCAGCGTTGGACAGGGGTGGGACACTGAA.